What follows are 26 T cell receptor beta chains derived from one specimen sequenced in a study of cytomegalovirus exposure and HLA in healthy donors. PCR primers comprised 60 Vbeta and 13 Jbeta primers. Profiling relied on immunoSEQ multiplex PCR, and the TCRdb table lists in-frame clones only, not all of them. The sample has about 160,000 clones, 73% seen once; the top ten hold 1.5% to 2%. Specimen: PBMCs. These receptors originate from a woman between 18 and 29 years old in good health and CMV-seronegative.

The CDR3 DNA sequence: TGTGCCAGCAGCTTAGAGATGGGGGGAACGAGTGAAGCTTTCTTT. Translated: CASSLEMGGTSEAFF. The V call is TRBV7-9, the J call TRBJ1-1, with D possibly being TRBD1 (5 bases). The germline V gene has CDR1 SEHNR and CDR2 FQNEAQ (reference sequence). CDR3 size: 15 residues. V was trimmed by 1 base and J by 7 bases, leaving 16 bases between them.

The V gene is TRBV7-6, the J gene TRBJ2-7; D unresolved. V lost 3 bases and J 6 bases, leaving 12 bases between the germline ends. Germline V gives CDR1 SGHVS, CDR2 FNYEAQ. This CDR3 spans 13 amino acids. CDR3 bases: TGTGCCAGCAGCTTGGAGCCCTATGGCGAGCAGTACGTC. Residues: CASSLEPYGEQYV.

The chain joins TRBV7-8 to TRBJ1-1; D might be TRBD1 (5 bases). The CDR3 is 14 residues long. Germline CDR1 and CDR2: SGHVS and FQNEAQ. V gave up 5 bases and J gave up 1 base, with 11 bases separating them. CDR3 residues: CASSVSRENTEAFF. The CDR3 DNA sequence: TGTGCCAGCAGCGTCAGCAGGGAGAACACTGAAGCTTTCTTT.

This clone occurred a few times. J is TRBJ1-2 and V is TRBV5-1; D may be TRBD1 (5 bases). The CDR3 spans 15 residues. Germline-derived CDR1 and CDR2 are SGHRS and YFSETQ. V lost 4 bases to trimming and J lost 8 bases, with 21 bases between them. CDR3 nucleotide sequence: TGCGCCAGCAGCCCCGGGGGGTCTTGGGGTCTCGGCTACACCTTC. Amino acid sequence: CASSPGGSWGLGYTF.

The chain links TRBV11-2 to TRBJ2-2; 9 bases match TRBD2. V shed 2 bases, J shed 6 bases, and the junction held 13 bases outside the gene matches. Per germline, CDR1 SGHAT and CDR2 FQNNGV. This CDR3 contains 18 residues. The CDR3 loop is CASSLIAGEGASSGELFF. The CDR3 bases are TGTGCCAGCAGCTTAATAGCGGGAGAGGGTGCCTCGTCCGGGGAGCTGTTTTTT.

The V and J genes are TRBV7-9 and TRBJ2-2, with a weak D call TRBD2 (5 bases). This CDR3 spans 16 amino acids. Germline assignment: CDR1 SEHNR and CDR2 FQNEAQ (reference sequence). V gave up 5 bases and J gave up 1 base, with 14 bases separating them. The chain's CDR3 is CASSPEEKGNTGELFF. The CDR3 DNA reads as TGTGCCAGCAGCCCGGAGGAGAAGGGGAACACCGGGGAGCTGTTTTTT.

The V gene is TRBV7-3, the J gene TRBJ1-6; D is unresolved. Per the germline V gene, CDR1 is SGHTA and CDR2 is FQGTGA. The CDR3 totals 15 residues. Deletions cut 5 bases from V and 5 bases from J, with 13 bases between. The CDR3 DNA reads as TGTGCCAGCAGCCCCAGTCACAGAGATAATTCACCCCTCCACTTT. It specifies CASSPSHRDNSPLHF.

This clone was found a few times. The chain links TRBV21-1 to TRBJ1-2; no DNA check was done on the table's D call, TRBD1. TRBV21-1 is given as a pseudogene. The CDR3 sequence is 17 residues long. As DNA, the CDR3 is TGTGCCAGCAGCAAAGTTAAATCTGGGCTGGGCTTCTATGGCTACACCTTC. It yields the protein CASSKVKSGLGFYGYTF.

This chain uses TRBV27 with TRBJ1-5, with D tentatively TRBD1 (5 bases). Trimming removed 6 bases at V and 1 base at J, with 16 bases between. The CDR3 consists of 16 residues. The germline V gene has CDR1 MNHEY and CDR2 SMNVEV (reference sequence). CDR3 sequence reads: CASRGGGFVSNQPQHF. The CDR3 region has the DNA TGTGCCAGCAGGGGGGGAGGGTTTGTCAGCAATCAGCCCCAGCATTTT.

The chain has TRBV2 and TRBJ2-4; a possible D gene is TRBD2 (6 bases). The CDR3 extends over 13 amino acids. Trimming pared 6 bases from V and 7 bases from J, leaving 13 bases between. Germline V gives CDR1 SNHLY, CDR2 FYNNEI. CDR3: CASSISGLNIQYF. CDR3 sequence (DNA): TGTGCCAGCAGCATCTCGGGACTCAACATTCAGTACTTC.

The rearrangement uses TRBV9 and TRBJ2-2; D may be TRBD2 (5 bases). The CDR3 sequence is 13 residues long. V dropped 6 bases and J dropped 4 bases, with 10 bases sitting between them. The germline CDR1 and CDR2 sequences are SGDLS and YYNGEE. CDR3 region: CASNRGGTGELFF. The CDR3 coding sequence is TGTGCCAGCAACCGGGGTGGCACCGGGGAGCTGTTTTTT.

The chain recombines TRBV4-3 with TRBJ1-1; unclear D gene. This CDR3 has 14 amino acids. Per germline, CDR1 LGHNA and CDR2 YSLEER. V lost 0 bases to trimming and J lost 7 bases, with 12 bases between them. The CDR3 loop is CASSQDRAGNEAFF. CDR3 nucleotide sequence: TGCGCCAGCAGCCAAGATCGTGCCGGGAATGAAGCTTTCTTT.

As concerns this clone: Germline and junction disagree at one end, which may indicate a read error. The CDR3 coding sequence is TGCGCCAGCAGCTTGGGAGCCGGTTCTGGGGCCAACGGCCTGACTTTC. Residues: CASSLGAGSGANGLTF. This chain joins TRBV5-1 and TRBJ2-6; the D gene is possibly TRBD1 (5 bases). This CDR3 contains 16 residues. Looked up from germline, CDR1 is SGHRS and CDR2 is YFSETQ.

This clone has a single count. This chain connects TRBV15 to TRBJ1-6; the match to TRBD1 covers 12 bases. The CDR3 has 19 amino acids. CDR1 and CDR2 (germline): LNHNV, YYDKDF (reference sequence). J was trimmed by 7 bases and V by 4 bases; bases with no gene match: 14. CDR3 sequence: CATSNRLRDRGLRNSPLHF. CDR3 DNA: TGTGCCACCAGCAACCGCCTGAGGGACAGGGGGCTTAGGAATTCACCCCTCCACTTT.

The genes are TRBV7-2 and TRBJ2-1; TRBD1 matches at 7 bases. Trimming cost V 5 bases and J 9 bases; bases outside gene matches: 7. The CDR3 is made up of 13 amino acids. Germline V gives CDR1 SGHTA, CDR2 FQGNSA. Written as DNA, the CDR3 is TGTGCCAGCAGCCGCGACAGGGTTGGTGAGCAGTTCTTC. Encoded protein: CASSRDRVGEQFF.

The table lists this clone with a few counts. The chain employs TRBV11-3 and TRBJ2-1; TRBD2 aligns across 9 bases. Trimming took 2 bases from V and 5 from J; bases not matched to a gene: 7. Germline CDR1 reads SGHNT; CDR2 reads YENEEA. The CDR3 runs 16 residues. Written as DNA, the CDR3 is TGTGCCAGCAGCTTAATCGGCGGGAGGGGTAACAATGAGCAGTTCTTC. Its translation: CASSLIGGRGNNEQFF.

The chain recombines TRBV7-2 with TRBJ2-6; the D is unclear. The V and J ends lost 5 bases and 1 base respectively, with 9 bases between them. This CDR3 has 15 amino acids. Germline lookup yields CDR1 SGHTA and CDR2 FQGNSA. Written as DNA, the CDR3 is TGTGCCAGCAGCGTTATGTCGTCTGGGGCCAACGTCCTGACTTTC. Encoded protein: CASSVMSSGANVLTF.

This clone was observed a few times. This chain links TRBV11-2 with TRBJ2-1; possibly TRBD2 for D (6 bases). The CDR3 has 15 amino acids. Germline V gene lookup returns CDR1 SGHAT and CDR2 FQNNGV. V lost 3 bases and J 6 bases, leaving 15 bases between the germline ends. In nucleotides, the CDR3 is TGTGCCAGCAGCTTTAGAGTAGCGGTGGGCAATGAGCAGTTCTTC. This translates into CASSFRVAVGNEQFF. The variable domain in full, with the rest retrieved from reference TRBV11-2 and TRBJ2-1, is EAGVAQSPRYKIIEKRQSVAFWCNPISGHATLYWYQQILGQGPKLLIQFQNNGVVDDSQLPKDRFSAERLKGVDSTLKIQPAKLEDSAVYLCASSFRVAVGNEQFFGPGTRLTVL.

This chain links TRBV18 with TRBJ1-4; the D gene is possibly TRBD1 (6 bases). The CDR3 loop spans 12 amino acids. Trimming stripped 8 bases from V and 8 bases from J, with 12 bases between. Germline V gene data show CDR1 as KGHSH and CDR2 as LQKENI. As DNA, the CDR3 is TGTGCCAGCGCGGGGGCGGAGGAAAAACTGTTTTTT. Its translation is CASAGAEEKLFF. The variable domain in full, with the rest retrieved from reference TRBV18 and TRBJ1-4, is NAGVMQNPRHLVRRRGQEARLRCSPMKGHSHVYWYRQLPEEGLKFMVYLQKENIIDESGMPKERFSAEFPKEGPSILRIQQVVRGDSAAYFCASAGAEEKLFFGSGTQLSVL.

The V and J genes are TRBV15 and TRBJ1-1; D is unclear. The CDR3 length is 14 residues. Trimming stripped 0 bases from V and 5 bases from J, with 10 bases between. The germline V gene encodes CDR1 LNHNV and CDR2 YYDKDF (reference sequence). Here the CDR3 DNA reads TGTGCCACCAGCAGAGATCTCGGAGATACTGAAGCTTTCTTT. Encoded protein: CATSRDLGDTEAFF. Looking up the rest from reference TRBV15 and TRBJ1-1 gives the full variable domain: DAMVIQNPRYQVTQFGKPVTLSCSQTLNHNVMYWYQQKSSQAPKLLFHYYDKDFNNEADTPDNFQSRRPNTSFCFLDIRSPGLGDTAMYLCATSRDLGDTEAFFGQGTRLTVV.

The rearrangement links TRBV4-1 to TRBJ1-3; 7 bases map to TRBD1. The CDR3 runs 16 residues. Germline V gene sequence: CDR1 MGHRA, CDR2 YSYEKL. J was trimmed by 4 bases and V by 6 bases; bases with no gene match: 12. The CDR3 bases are TGCGCCAGCAGTCTTTGGACAGGCCCCTCAGGAAACACCATATATTTT. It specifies CASSLWTGPSGNTIYF.

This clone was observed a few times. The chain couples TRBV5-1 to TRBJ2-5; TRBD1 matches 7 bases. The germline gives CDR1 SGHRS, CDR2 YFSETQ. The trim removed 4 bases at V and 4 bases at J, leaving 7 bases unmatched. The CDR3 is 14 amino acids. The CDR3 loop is CASSNDRAIETQYF. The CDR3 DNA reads TGCGCCAGCAGCAACGACAGGGCGATAGAGACCCAGTACTTC. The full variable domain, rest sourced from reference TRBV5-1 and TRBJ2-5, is KAGVTQTPRYLIKTRGQQVTLSCSPISGHRSVSWYQQTPGQGLQFLFEYFSETQRNKGNFPGRFSGRQFSNSRSEMNVSTLELGDSALYLCASSNDRAIETQYFGPGTRLLVL.

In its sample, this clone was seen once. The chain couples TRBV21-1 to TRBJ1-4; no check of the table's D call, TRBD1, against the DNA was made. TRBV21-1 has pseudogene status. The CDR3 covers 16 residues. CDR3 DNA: TGTGCCAGCATCCCCCAGGGCGAGGTAACTAATGAAAAACTGTTTTTT. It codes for CASIPQGEVTNEKLFF.

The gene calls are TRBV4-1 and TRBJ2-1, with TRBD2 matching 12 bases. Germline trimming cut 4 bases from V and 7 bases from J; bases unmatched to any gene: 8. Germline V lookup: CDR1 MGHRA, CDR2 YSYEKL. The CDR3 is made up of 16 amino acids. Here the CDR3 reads CASSPVGLAGGNEQFF. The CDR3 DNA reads TGCGCCAGCAGCCCTGTGGGGCTAGCGGGGGGGAATGAGCAGTTCTTC.

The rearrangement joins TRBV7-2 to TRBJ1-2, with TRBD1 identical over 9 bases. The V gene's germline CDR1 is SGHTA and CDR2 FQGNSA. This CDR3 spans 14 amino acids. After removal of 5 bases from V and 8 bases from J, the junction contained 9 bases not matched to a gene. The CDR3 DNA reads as TGTGCCAGCAGCCAGACAGGGGGAGTGAGGGGCTACACCTTC. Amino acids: CASSQTGGVRGYTF. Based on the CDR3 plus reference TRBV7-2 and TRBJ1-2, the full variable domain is GAGVSQSPSNKVTEKGKDVELRCDPISGHTALYWYRQSLGQGLEFLIYFQGNSAPDKSGLPSDRFSAERTGGSVSTLTIQRTQQEDSAVYLCASSQTGGVRGYTFGSGTRLTVV.

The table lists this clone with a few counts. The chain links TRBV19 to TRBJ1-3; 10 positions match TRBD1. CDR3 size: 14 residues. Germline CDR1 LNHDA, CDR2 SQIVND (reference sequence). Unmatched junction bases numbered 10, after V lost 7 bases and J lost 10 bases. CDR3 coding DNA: TGTGCCAGTACCCGGGACAGGGGCCCTCAGACCATATATTTT. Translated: CASTRDRGPQTIYF. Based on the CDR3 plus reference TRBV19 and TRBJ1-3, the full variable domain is DGGITQSPKYLFRKEGQNVTLSCEQNLNHDAMYWYRQDPGQGLRLIYYSQIVNDFQKGDIAEGYSVSREKKESFPLTVTSAQKNPTAFYLCASTRDRGPQTIYFGEGSWLTVV.